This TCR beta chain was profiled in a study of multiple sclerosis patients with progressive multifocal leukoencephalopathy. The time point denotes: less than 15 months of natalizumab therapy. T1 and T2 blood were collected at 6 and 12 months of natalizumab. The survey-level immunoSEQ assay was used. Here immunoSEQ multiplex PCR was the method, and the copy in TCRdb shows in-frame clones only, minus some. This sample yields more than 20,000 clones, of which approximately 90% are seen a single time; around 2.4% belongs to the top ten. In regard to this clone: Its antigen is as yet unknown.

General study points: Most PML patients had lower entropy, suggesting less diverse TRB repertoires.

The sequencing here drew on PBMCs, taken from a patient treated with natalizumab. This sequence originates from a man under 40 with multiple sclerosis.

CDR3 nucleotide sequence: TGCAGCGTTCCCGATTGGGCCGGGGAGCTGTTTTTT. This gives the protein CSVPDWAGELFF. The rearrangement uses TRBV29-1 and TRBJ2-2; D is undetermined. CDR1 is SQVTM and CDR2 is ANQGSEA in the germline V gene. Trimming stripped 5 bases from V and 6 bases from J, with 10 bases between. This CDR3 has 12 residues.